This T cell receptor beta chain originates from a study of blood T cell repertoires in COVID-19. The germline V gene encodes CDR1 SEHNR and CDR2 FQNEAQ (reference sequence). Trimming left V 5 bases short and J 3 bases short, with 16 bases between. The CDR3 totals 15 residues. The table came from immunoSEQ multiplex PCR; TCRdb's copy has only in-frame clones and leaves some out. The repertoire includes 30,000 to 40,000 clones, around 82% of them detected once, and approximately 3.7% sits in the top ten. The origin of this receptor is a man aged 45-65 years with acute or convalescent COVID-19. Material: peripheral blood. The rearrangement links TRBV7-9 to TRBJ1-1; perhaps TRBD1 as D (5 bases). This CDR3 reads CASSPSGGGDTEAFF. In DNA form, the CDR3 reads TGTGCCAGCAGCCCCTCCGGGGGAGGGGACACTGAAGCTTTCTTT.